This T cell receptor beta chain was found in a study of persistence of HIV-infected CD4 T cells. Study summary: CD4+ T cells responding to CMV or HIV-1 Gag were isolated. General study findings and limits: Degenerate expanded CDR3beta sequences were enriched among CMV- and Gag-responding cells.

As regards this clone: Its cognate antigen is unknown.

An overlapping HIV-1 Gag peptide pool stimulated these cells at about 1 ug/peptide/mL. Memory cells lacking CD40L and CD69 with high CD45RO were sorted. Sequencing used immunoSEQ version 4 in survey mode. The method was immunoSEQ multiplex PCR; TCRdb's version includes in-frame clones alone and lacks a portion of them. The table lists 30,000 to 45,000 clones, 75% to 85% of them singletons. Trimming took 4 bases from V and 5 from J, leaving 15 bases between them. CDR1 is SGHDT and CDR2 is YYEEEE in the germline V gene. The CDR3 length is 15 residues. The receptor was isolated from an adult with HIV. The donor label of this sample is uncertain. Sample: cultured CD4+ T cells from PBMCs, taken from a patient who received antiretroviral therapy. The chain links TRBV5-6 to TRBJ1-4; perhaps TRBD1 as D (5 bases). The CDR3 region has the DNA TGTGCCAGCAGCGTCAGTCAGGGTGGAAATGAAAAACTGTTTTTT. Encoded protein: CASSVSQGGNEKLFF.